This is a list of T cell receptor beta chains from one sample in a study of blood T cell repertoires in COVID-19. TCRdb's table, derived via immunoSEQ multiplex PCR, lists solely in-frame clones and lacks some. The sample has under 300,000 clones; about 88% are singletons. The material sequenced was peripheral blood. All receptors derive from a woman in her 70s with active or convalescent COVID-19. The CDR3 runs from the conserved cysteine through the conserved F or W. A D gene is named only where the DNA matches it firmly. Some rows have no size entry. The others give once, few or many, or a class for an expanded clone.

cdr3_length	v_call	j_call	clone_size	d_call	cdr3_aa	cdr3_nt
14	TRBV19	TRBJ1-5	.	.	CAASPQGPNQPQHF	TGTGCCGCCTCTCCACAGGGCCCCAATCAGCCCCAGCATTTT
11	TRBV6-5	TRBJ1-1	.	.	CAGEWNTEAFF	TGTGCCGGAGAGTGGAACACTGAAGCTTTCTTT
14	TRBV19	TRBJ1-4	.	TRBD1	CASSTDREGEKLFF	TGTGCCAGTTCCACGGACAGGGAGGGAGAAAAACTGTTTTTT
15	TRBV11-2	TRBJ1-1	.	.	CASSLREGFYTEAFF	TGTGCCAGCAGCTTAAGGGAGGGTTTTTACACTGAAGCTTTCTTT
11	TRBV19	TRBJ1-2	.	.	CASSRDYGYTF	TGTGCCAGTAGTCGGGACTATGGCTACACCTTC
15	TRBV5-4	TRBJ2-7	.	.	CASSLEGLTSYEQYF	TGTGCCAGCAGCTTAGAGGGACTGACCTCCTACGAGCAGTACTTC
15	TRBV19	TRBJ1-5	.	.	CASSQTRDSNQPQHF	TGTGCCAGTAGTCAAACACGGGATAGCAATCAGCCCCAGCATTTT
23	TRBV19	TRBJ1-5	.	.	CASSINPSHRAGRERYSNQPQHF	TGTGCCAGTAGTATTAACCCCTCTCACAGGGCCGGAAGGGAGAGATATAGCAATCAGCCCCAGCATTTT
14	TRBV7-9	TRBJ2-7	.	.	CASSLGTASYEQYF	TGTGCCAGCAGCTTAGGAACAGCCTCCTACGAGCAGTACTTC
14	TRBV7-9	TRBJ1-1	.	TRBD1	CASSSLQGATEAFF	TGTGCCAGCAGCTCCTTACAGGGGGCCACTGAAGCTTTCTTT
11	TRBV5-1	TRBJ2-7	.	.	CASSFKEEQYF	TGCGCCAGCAGCTTTAAAGAGGAGCAGTACTTC
11	TRBV5-5	TRBJ1-1	few	.	CASSQNTEAFF	TGTGCCAGCAGCCAGAACACTGAAGCTTTCTTT
13	TRBV7-2	TRBJ1-3	.	TRBD1	CATGTGPINTIYF	TGTGCCACTGGGACAGGGCCTATAAACACCATATATTTT
19	TRBV7-2	TRBJ2-4	.	TRBD1	CASSLEYGVGQGTKNIQYF	TGTGCCAGCAGCTTAGAATATGGGGTGGGACAGGGGACCAAAAACATTCAGTACTTC
16	TRBV27	TRBJ2-7	.	TRBD2	CASRSHAGEESYEQYF	TGTGCCAGCAGAAGCCACGCGGGGGAAGAGTCCTACGAGCAGTACTTC
17	TRBV5-1	TRBJ1-1	.	TRBD1	CASSFGTGISVATEAFF	TGCGCCAGCAGCTTCGGGACAGGCATTTCGGTGGCGACTGAAGCTTTCTTT
15	TRBV7-9	TRBJ1-5	once	TRBD1	CASSLGDSANQPQHF	TGTGCCAGCAGCTTAGGGGACAGCGCAAATCAGCCCCAGCATTTT
14	TRBV2	TRBJ1-1	.	TRBD1	CASSGQGQFLEAFF	TGTGCCAGCAGTGGACAGGGGCAATTTCTAGAAGCTTTCTTT
13	TRBV6-4	TRBJ1-6	.	.	CASSDPGGSPLHF	TGTGCCAGCAGTGATCCTGGAGGTTCACCCCTCCACTTT
17	TRBV18	TRBJ1-6	few	.	CASSRSGGTKDNSPLHF	TGTGCCAGCTCGCGGTCGGGGGGTACAAAGGATAATTCACCCCTCCACTTT
15	TRBV6-5	TRBJ2-7	.	TRBD2	CASSPEIAGRHEQYF	TGTGCCAGCAGTCCGGAGATAGCGGGTCGACACGAGCAGTACTTC
14	TRBV5-1	TRBJ2-7	once	TRBD2	CASSLSGTTREQYF	TGCGCCAGCAGCTTGTCCGGGACTACGAGGGAGCAGTACTTC
15	TRBV6-6	TRBJ1-1	.	.	CASSYGAGENTEAFF	TGTGCCAGCAGTTACGGCGCAGGGGAGAACACTGAAGCTTTCTTT
16	TRBV7-2	TRBJ2-7	.	.	CASSLLRLPLNYEQYF	TGTGCCAGCAGCTTGCTCAGGTTACCCTTGAACTACGAGCAGTACTTC
12	TRBV29-1	TRBJ2-5	.	.	CSVERASETQYF	TGCAGCGTTGAGAGGGCTAGTGAGACCCAGTACTTC
13	TRBV6-5	TRBJ1-2	.	TRBD1	CASSYTGGAGYTF	TGTGCCAGCAGTTACACAGGGGGCGCGGGCTACACCTTC
16	TRBV6-2/TRBV6-3	TRBJ1-5	.	.	CASSAMGNRQRQPQHF	TGTGCCAGCAGCGCTATGGGCAATAGACAGAGGCAGCCCCAGCATTTT
12	TRBV29-1	TRBJ1-1	.	TRBD1	CSGRQGNTEAFF	TGCAGCGGGCGACAGGGGAACACTGAAGCTTTCTTT
13	TRBV7-9	TRBJ1-1	.	TRBD1	CASSLEGAVEAFF	TGTGCCAGCAGCTTAGAGGGGGCAGTGGAAGCTTTCTTT
12	TRBV12-3/TRBV12-4	TRBJ2-5	.	.	CASSLSAGTQYF	TGTGCCAGCAGTTTATCGGCAGGGACCCAGTACTTC
14	TRBV10-2	TRBJ1-2	.	.	CASSQAGTMGGYTF	TGCGCCAGCAGTCAAGCCGGGACAATGGGTGGCTACACCTTC
11	TRBV6-5	TRBJ2-7	.	.	CAVRYSYEQYF	TGTGCCGTCAGGTATTCCTACGAGCAGTACTTC
15	TRBV7-3	TRBJ2-5	.	.	CASSLRGQRRETQYF	TGTGCCAGCAGCTTAAGAGGGCAAAGGCGAGAGACCCAGTACTTC
15	TRBV5-1	TRBJ1-5	.	TRBD1	CASSLETGGEQPQHF	TGCGCCAGCAGCTTGGAGACAGGGGGTGAACAGCCCCAGCATTTT
12	TRBV3-1/TRBV3-2	TRBJ1-1	.	TRBD1	CASSTNDRGAFF	TGTGCCAGCAGCACTAACGACAGGGGCGCTTTCTTT
15	TRBV6-6	TRBJ1-2	.	TRBD1	CASSYVPGQGNGYTF	TGTGCCAGCAGTTACGTCCCGGGACAGGGGAATGGCTACACCTTC
16	TRBV27	TRBJ2-4	.	TRBD2	CASSISGGARGNIQYF	TGTGCCAGCAGTATTAGCGGGGGGGCGCGGGGAAACATTCAGTACTTC
14	TRBV7-9	TRBJ1-6	.	.	CASSQQVPNSPLHF	TGTGCCAGCAGCCAACAGGTCCCCAATTCACCCCTCCACTTT
13	TRBV6-2/TRBV6-3	TRBJ2-1	.	.	CASSYEAYNEQFF	TGTGCCAGCAGTTACGAGGCCTACAATGAGCAGTTCTTC
18	TRBV9	TRBJ1-6	once	.	CASSVEVFAGVTGSPLHF	TGTGCCAGCAGCGTAGAGGTGTTCGCAGGGGTAACAGGTTCACCCCTCCACTTT
15	TRBV10-2	TRBJ1-1	.	.	CASVTSGRGSTEAFF	TGCGCCAGCGTTACGTCAGGGCGTGGTAGCACTGAAGCTTTCTTT
17	TRBV24-1	TRBJ2-1	.	.	CATSDLNFGGASNEQFF	TGTGCCACCAGTGATTTGAATTTTGGCGGGGCTTCCAATGAGCAGTTCTTC
16	TRBV5-5	TRBJ1-6	.	TRBD1	CASSFYPGQGDSPLHF	TGTGCCAGCAGCTTTTATCCGGGACAGGGTGATTCACCCCTCCACTTT
14	TRBV7-9	TRBJ1-3	.	.	CASSQTGTGNTIYF	TGTGCCAGCAGCCAGACAGGAACTGGAAACACCATATATTTT
10	TRBV29-1	TRBJ1-1	.	.	CSVVNTEAFF	TGCAGCGTTGTAAACACTGAAGCTTTCTTT
14	TRBV7-3	TRBJ2-1	.	TRBD2	CASSLGLAGREQFF	TGTGCCAGCAGCTTAGGGCTAGCGGGACGTGAGCAGTTCTTC
12	TRBV5-6	TRBJ2-3	.	.	CASSLSRNTQYF	TGTGCCAGCAGCTTGTCGAGGAATACGCAGTATTTT
12	TRBV6-6	TRBJ1-2	.	.	CASSNRDYGYTF	TGTGCCAGCAGTAACCGGGACTATGGCTACACCTTC
16	TRBV5-1	TRBJ1-2	.	.	CASSLEYSSSAYGYTF	TGCGCCAGCAGCTTGGAATACAGCTCCTCGGCTTATGGCTACACCTTC